The sequence of this T cell receptor (beta chain) was determined in a study of blood T cell repertoires in COVID-19. Study information: Researchers got acute and convalescent COVID-19 samples from the United States, Italy and Spain.

The CDR3 is 13 amino acids. Germline assignment: CDR1 SGHDT and CDR2 YYEEEE. V was pared by 2 bases and J by 7 bases, with 7 bases between. Authors' analysis steps: For nucleated cells, counts were estimated from reference gene primer amplification. The data were produced by immunoSEQ multiplex PCR, yet TCRdb's version contains in-frame clones alone and is incomplete. The V and J calls and clone size are taken from that table; D and trimming were inferred from the DNA. The sample lists around 260,000 clones, 85% occurring once. This clone has only a few counts. Source material: peripheral blood. This receptor was obtained from a human donor in a cohort sampled during active COVID-19. This chain joins TRBV5-6 and TRBJ1-6; tentatively, D is TRBD1 (6 bases). The CDR3, as DNA: TGTGCCAGCAGCTTTACAGGGAATTCACCCCTCCACTTT. Residues: CASSFTGNSPLHF.